Sequencing of this T cell receptor beta chain was carried out in a study of graft-versus-host responses after intestinal transplantation. At the level of the study: Recipients got multivisceral, liver-intestinal, or isolated intestinal transplants. The study gave all recipients anti-thymocyte globulin induction, then tacrolimus and steroids for roughly 3 years.

Study-level points and caveats: Clonal ratios of graft-versus-host to host-versus-graft in allografts were high for patients exhibiting graft-donor T cell macrochimerism. GvH clones occurred in recipient marrow; some first appeared in ileum or blood.

Sequencing used immunoSEQ multiplex PCR; TCRdb keeps in-frame clones, though not all of them. Of approximately 130,000 clones detected, 85% to 95% appear once; the ten largest clones hold approximately 0.17%. The germline V and J ends were trimmed by 0 bases and 4 bases, with 16 bases remaining between them. CDR3 length: 16 residues. The germline CDR1 and CDR2 sequences are SGHNT and YYREEE (reference sequence). A word on this clone: The antigen is unknown.

The source is a human donor who received an intestinal transplant. The chain combines TRBV5-4 with TRBJ1-2, with a tentative D call TRBD1 (6 bases). The material was unstimulated CD4+ T cells sorted from spleen or lymph node cells, obtained before intestinal transplant. CDR3 protein: CASSLEQGIISYGYTF. The CDR3 region has the DNA TGTGCCAGCAGCTTGGAACAGGGAATCATCTCCTATGGCTACACCTTC.